These 26 T cell receptor beta chains originate from one sample sequenced in a study of tumour-infiltrating T cells in Burkitt lymphoma. The table came from immunoSEQ multiplex PCR; TCRdb's copy has only in-frame clones and leaves some out. This sample has 10,000 or so clones, with about two thirds found just once. The specimen was tumor tissue. These receptors originate from a human donor with diffuse large B-cell lymphoma.

The V and J genes are TRBV6-1 and TRBJ1-2; D possibly corresponds to TRBD1 (5 bases). CDR1 is MNHNS, CDR2 SASEGT, per germline. The V and J ends lost 2 bases and 3 bases respectively, with 13 bases between them. The CDR3 contains 15 residues. The CDR3 is CASSELFPGDYGYTF. CDR3 coding DNA: TGTGCCAGCAGTGAACTATTCCCGGGGGACTATGGCTACACCTTC.

This chain uses TRBV5-1 with TRBJ1-1; 9 nucleotides align to TRBD1. V lost 1 base, J lost 1 base, and 5 bases stayed unmatched. The CDR3 contains 16 residues. Germline V CDR1 and CDR2: SGHRS, YFSETQ. DNA of the CDR3: TGCGCCAGCAGCTTGATTGGGACAGGGCCGAACACTGAAGCTTTCTTT. It is translated as CASSLIGTGPNTEAFF. Combining the CDR3 with reference TRBV5-1 and TRBJ1-1 gives the whole variable domain KAGVTQTPRYLIKTRGQQVTLSCSPISGHRSVSWYQQTPGQGLQFLFEYFSETQRNKGNFPGRFSGRQFSNSRSEMNVSTLELGDSALYLCASSLIGTGPNTEAFFGQGTRLTVV.

V and J are TRBV9 and TRBJ1-3; D gene unclear. Germline CDR1 SGDLS, CDR2 YYNGEE. The germline V and J ends were trimmed by 4 bases and 7 bases, with 18 bases remaining between them. This CDR3 is 15 amino acids long. For the CDR3, the DNA is TGTGCCAGCAGCCCATACCGAGACCCAGACAACACCATATATTTT. It translates to CASSPYRDPDNTIYF. Combining the CDR3 with reference TRBV9 and TRBJ1-3 gives the whole variable domain DSGVTQTPKHLITATGQRVTLRCSPRSGDLSVYWYQQSLDQGLQFLIQYYNGEERAKGNILERFSAQQFPDLHSELNLSSLELGDSALYFCASSPYRDPDNTIYFGEGSWLTVV.

The J gene is TRBJ2-1, the V gene TRBV23-1; 8 bases fit TRBD2. TRBV23-1 is treated as an ORF (open reading frame) with a function not yet certain. With V trimmed by 0 bases and J by 10 bases, 8 bases remained unmatched. The CDR3 is 15 residues long. The CDR3 DNA reads TGCGCCAGCAGTCAATCTAGAAGCGGGGGCGGGGAGCAGTTCTTC. The encoded protein is CASSQSRSGGGEQFF.

This sequence joins TRBV20-1 and TRBJ2-1; 9 nucleotides match TRBD1. Germline values: CDR1 DFQATT, CDR2 SNEGSKA (reference sequence). The CDR3 sequence is 11 residues long. V shed 6 bases, J shed 7 bases, and the junction held 1 base outside the gene matches. CDR3 sequence reads: CSAQGANEQFF. CDR3 in DNA: TGCAGTGCACAGGGGGCTAATGAGCAGTTCTTC.

This clone was observed once. This chain joins TRBV7-6 and TRBJ1-4; 9 bases are a match to TRBD1. Germline CDR1 reads SGHVS; CDR2 reads FNYEAQ. Trimming cost V 3 bases and J 5 bases; bases outside gene matches: 1. The CDR3 totals 14 residues. The CDR3 protein is CASSLDRGNEKLFF. The CDR3 nucleotides are TGTGCCAGCAGCTTGGACAGGGGAAATGAAAAACTGTTTTTT.

This clone has just one count. The gene calls are TRBV5-1 and TRBJ1-1; no clear D gene. From germline, CDR1 is SGHRS and CDR2 YFSETQ. The V end was cut by 6 bases, the J end by 0 bases, with 18 bases between. The CDR3 totals 16 residues. CDR3 sequence reads: CASNIGGNIMNTEAFF. The CDR3 DNA reads TGCGCCAGCAACATAGGAGGGAATATAATGAACACTGAAGCTTTCTTT.

J is TRBJ1-5 and V is TRBV30; the D is unclear. The CDR3 length is 13 residues. Trimming took 2 bases from V and 5 from J, leaving 10 bases between them. CDR1 is GTSNPN and CDR2 is SVGIG in the germline V gene (reference sequence). Here the CDR3 reads CAWSFKGDQPQHF. As DNA, the CDR3 is TGTGCCTGGAGTTTTAAGGGAGATCAGCCCCAGCATTTT.

V gene TRBV5-1 combines with J gene TRBJ2-5; maybe TRBD1 (5 bases). Trimming pared 4 bases from V and 1 base from J, leaving 17 bases between. The CDR3 extends over 16 amino acids. Germline CDR1 is SGHRS and CDR2 is YFSETQ. The CDR3 is CASSIRAVGPQETQYF. In DNA form, the CDR3 reads TGCGCCAGCAGCATCAGGGCCGTCGGGCCCCAAGAGACCCAGTACTTC.

V and J are TRBV6-6 and TRBJ2-2; tentative D call: TRBD1 (5 bases). Germline V gives CDR1 MNHNY, CDR2 SVGAGI (reference sequence). The CDR3 is 15 amino acids. V lost 5 bases to trimming and J lost 1 base, with 11 bases between them. Written as DNA, the CDR3 is TGTGCCAGCAGTCATACGACAGTGAACACCGGGGAGCTGTTTTTT. Protein product: CASSHTTVNTGELFF.

V and J are TRBV6-1 and TRBJ2-7; no definite D call. Germline V gene data show CDR1 as MNHNS and CDR2 as SASEGT. V shed 6 bases and J shed 2 bases, with 8 bases lying between them. This CDR3 has 12 amino acids. This CDR3 reads CASRHLTYEQYF. CDR3 in DNA: TGTGCCAGCAGGCATCTTACCTACGAGCAGTACTTC.

This sequence joins TRBV6-5 and TRBJ2-6; D tentatively fits TRBD1 or TRBD2 (5 bases each). Germline CDR1 MNHEY, CDR2 SVGAGI. The CDR3 runs to 15 residues. Trimming took 0 bases from V and 5 from J, leaving 8 bases between them. In DNA, the CDR3 is TGTGCCAGCAGTTACTCTGAGGGGTGGGCCAACGTCCTGACTTTC. It encodes CASSYSEGWANVLTF.

There are a few counts of this clone. This rearrangement joins TRBV19 to TRBJ1-1; a weak D match, TRBD1 (6 bases). The germline V gene encodes CDR1 LNHDA and CDR2 SQIVND (reference sequence). Trimming pared 5 bases from V and 4 bases from J, leaving 20 bases between. CDR3 size: 16 residues. The CDR3 spells CASSRGRGGLATEAFF. The CDR3 DNA reads as TGTGCCAGTAGTCGCGGGCGCGGGGGCTTGGCCACTGAAGCTTTCTTT.

This rearrangement joins TRBV5-1 to TRBJ1-6, with 9 bases that match TRBD1. CDR3 length: 15 amino acids. Per the germline V gene, CDR1 is SGHRS and CDR2 is YFSETQ. The V gene end was trimmed by 4 bases and the J gene end by 9 bases; junction bases not matched to a gene: 8. DNA for the CDR3: TGCGCCAGCAGCCTGAAGGGACAGGGAGGTTCACCCCTCCACTTT. The encoded protein is CASSLKGQGGSPLHF.

This sequence joins TRBV7-9 and TRBJ1-1; D gene uncertain. Germline V gene lookup returns CDR1 SEHNR and CDR2 FQNEAQ (reference sequence). Trimming took 0 bases from V and 0 from J, leaving 8 bases between them. The CDR3 extends over 15 amino acids. Here the CDR3 reads CASSLAPGVNTEAFF. In nucleotides, the CDR3 is TGTGCCAGCAGCTTAGCACCCGGGGTGAACACTGAAGCTTTCTTT.

The chain joins TRBV29-1 to TRBJ2-2, with D hard to call. Germline V gives CDR1 SQVTM, CDR2 ANQGSEA. This CDR3 comprises 11 residues. V lost 4 bases and J lost 5, with 5 bases in between. Here the CDR3 DNA reads TGCAGCGTTGGGGTTACCGGGGAGCTGTTTTTT. Translation: CSVGVTGELFF.

The chain combines TRBV6-6 with TRBJ2-7; 7 bases fit TRBD1. CDR3 size: 12 residues. J gave up 1 base and V 10 bases, and 4 bases lay outside the gene matches. Germline V gives CDR1 MNHNY, CDR2 SVGAGI (reference sequence). The CDR3 loop reads CAIGTASYEQYF. The CDR3 DNA reads TGTGCCATCGGGACAGCGTCCTACGAGCAGTACTTC.

The V gene is TRBV28, the J gene TRBJ1-1; D remains unclear. The V end lost 4 bases, the J end lost 4 bases, and 4 bases lay between the germline ends. The germline V gene encodes CDR1 MDHEN and CDR2 SYDVKM. This CDR3 is built from 11 residues. In DNA, the CDR3 is TGTGCCAGCAGTTCCTCCACTGAAGCTTTCTTT. It yields the protein CASSSSTEAFF. Full variable domain (outside the CDR3, taken from reference TRBV28 and TRBJ1-1): DVKVTQSSRYLVKRTGEKVFLECVQDMDHENMFWYRQDPGLGLRLIYFSYDVKMKEKGDIPEGYSVSREKKERFSLILESASTNQTSMYLCASSSSTEAFFGQGTRLTVV.

CDR3 sequence reads: CASSIRFSYEQYF. The CDR3 DNA is TGTGCCAGTAGTATCCGGTTCTCCTACGAGCAGTACTTC. The chain links TRBV19 to TRBJ2-7; D gene ambiguous. Trimming took off 3 bases at V and 0 bases at J, with 6 bases between the two ends. The CDR3 has 13 amino acids. In germline, CDR1 is LNHDA, CDR2 SQIVND (reference sequence).

V usage is TRBV27 and J usage is TRBJ1-1, with 7 nucleotides matching TRBD1. Germline CDR1 is MNHEY and CDR2 is SMNVEV (reference sequence). The CDR3 extends over 13 amino acids. Unmatched junction bases numbered 2, after V lost 5 bases and J lost 2 bases. The CDR3 here is CASSNRGNTEAFF. CDR3 coding DNA: TGTGCCAGCAGTAACAGGGGAAACACTGAAGCTTTCTTT.

This clone was seen more than once but under ten times. The V call is TRBV6-1, the J call TRBJ1-6, with D unresolved. The CDR3 is 11 residues long. Trimming pared 7 bases from V and 8 bases from J, leaving 6 bases between. Per germline, CDR1 MNHNS and CDR2 SASEGT. CDR3 protein: CASTGYSPLHF. The CDR3 nucleotides are TGTGCCAGCACGGGATATTCACCCCTCCACTTT.

Of note for this clone: The identical CDR3 is also encoded by other nucleotide sequences in the sample. The V call is TRBV14, the J call TRBJ1-3; D may be TRBD1 (5 bases). The CDR3 runs 12 residues. V was pared by 2 bases and J by 7 bases, with 6 bases between. Germline V gene data show CDR1 as SGHDN and CDR2 as FVKESK. The CDR3 loop reads CASSQPGNTIYF. CDR3 DNA: TGTGCCAGCAGCCAACCAGGGAACACCATATATTTT.

CDR3 amino acids: CAWSVAPGSNTIYF. The CDR3 DNA sequence: TGTGCCTGGAGTGTAGCCCCGGGGAGTAACACCATATATTTT. The rearrangement uses TRBV30 and TRBJ1-3; D is uncertain. V lost 0 bases, J lost 7 bases, and 13 bases lay in between. This CDR3 is 14 amino acids long. From germline, CDR1 is GTSNPN and CDR2 SVGIG (reference sequence).

This clone was seen a single time. The CDR3 coding sequence is TGTGCCAGCAGCGGTCGACAGACTAGTGAAGCTTTCTTT. This gives the protein CASSGRQTSEAFF. The chain carries TRBV6-1 and TRBJ1-1, with a possible D match to TRBD1 (5 bases). Germline CDR1 is MNHNS and CDR2 is SASEGT. The CDR3 sequence is 13 residues long. V shed 6 bases and J shed 7 bases, with 15 bases lying between them.

The chain recombines TRBV10-3 with TRBJ1-2; D may be TRBD1 (5 bases). Germline loops: CDR1 ENHRY, CDR2 SYGVKD. The V end was cut by 0 bases, the J end by 0 bases, with 14 bases between. CDR3 size: 17 residues. The CDR3 region has the DNA TGTGCCATCAGTGAGTCGGCGGGGGTAGTAGCTAACTATGGCTACACCTTC. Its protein is CAISESAGVVANYGYTF.

This clone was seen a handful of times. The V call is TRBV27, the J call TRBJ1-3; D is possibly TRBD1 (6 bases). The CDR3 is made up of 16 amino acids. The germline V gene has CDR1 MNHEY and CDR2 SMNVEV (reference sequence). V was shortened by 7 bases and J by 4 bases, with 20 bases between the two germline ends. The CDR3 coding sequence is TGTGCCAGCACCCCACTTAGGGGGGGCTCGGGAAACACCATATATTTT. Its protein product is CASTPLRGGSGNTIYF.